This section outlines one T cell receptor beta chain sequence together with its context. Its target is unknown. The source of the sample is a study of blood T cells in healthy people across ages. Study at large: The template switching approach captured approximately one barcoded beta molecule for every two T cells.

Notes on the study in general: Donor CMV infection status was unknown, possibly confounding age-related changes in expanded clonotypes.

The germline V gene encodes CDR1 MDHEN and CDR2 SYDVKM. The V end was cut by 5 bases, the J end by 2 bases, with 16 bases between. This CDR3 has 15 amino acids. Every donor contributed about 10 milliliters of peripheral blood by blood draw. It was with a sample-barcoded 5' primer and a J-beta primer mix that a second PCR of about 6 to 12 cycles was run. TCRdb redid the calling of the 5' RACE reads with MiXCR, one entry per CDR3 protein. Among about 970,000 distinct CDR3 sequences listed, 51% were seen once. Sample: blood. The rearrangement links TRBV28 to TRBJ2-7; TRBD2 is a possible D gene (5 bases). This clonotype was sampled from a woman between 55 and 75 years old in good health. The CDR3 bases are TGTGCCAGCAGTGGGATAGCGTCCGAAGCCTACGAGCAGTACTTC. Translating it yields CASSGIASEAYEQYF.